Following are 6 T cell receptor beta chains from one sample sequenced in a study of PD-1 blockade in classical Hodgkin lymphoma. Relapses following autologous stem cell transplantation were seen in all patients, with brentuximab vedotin exposure varying. Sequencing was performed with immunoSEQ multiplex PCR; in TCRdb, only in-frame clones are kept and a portion is missing. The data show 95,000 to 100,000 clones, with roughly 91% seen just once and around 6.6% held by the top ten. The sequencing used peripheral blood mononuclear cells (PBMCs), collected before the second cycle of nivolumab. Source of these receptors: a human donor with classical Hodgkin lymphoma.

This clone occurred once. The chain has TRBV5-1 and TRBJ2-5; 7 bases line up with TRBD2. The CDR3 extends over 15 amino acids. From germline, CDR1 is SGHRS and CDR2 YFSETQ. J lost 0 bases, V lost 6 bases, and 8 bases had no gene match. Here the CDR3 reads CASTPSGKYQETQYF. CDR3 bases: TGCGCCAGCACCCCTAGCGGAAAGTACCAAGAGACCCAGTACTTC.

This chain uses TRBV5-1 with TRBJ1-1, with TRBD1 matching over 7 bases. The CDR3 sequence is 14 residues long. CDR1 and CDR2 (germline): SGHRS, YFSETQ. With 4 bases clipped from V and 2 bases from J, the junction kept 5 bases outside the gene matches. The CDR3 region is CASSQGTANTEAFF. CDR3 DNA: TGCGCCAGCAGCCAAGGGACAGCAAACACTGAAGCTTTCTTT.

The chain joins TRBV2 to TRBJ2-7, with D perhaps matching TRBD2 (5 bases). The V end lost 11 bases, the J end lost 3 bases, and 14 bases lay between the germline ends. The V gene's germline CDR1 is SNHLY and CDR2 FYNNEI. This CDR3 is 12 amino acids long. The CDR3 nucleotides are TGTGCCGGAGGCGTGAACCTCTACGAGCAGTACTTC. This encodes CAGGVNLYEQYF.

The rearrangement joins TRBV28 to TRBJ1-1; D is ambiguous. Looked up from germline, CDR1 is MDHEN and CDR2 is SYDVKM. CDR3 length: 14 amino acids. V dropped 4 bases and J dropped 4 bases, with 13 bases sitting between them. The CDR3 DNA sequence: TGTGCCAGCAGTTCGTTTCCGTCGTCCACTGAAGCTTTCTTT. Translating it yields CASSSFPSSTEAFF.

The rearrangement joins TRBV5-6 to TRBJ1-2; TRBD1 might be the D (6 bases). The CDR3 is 13 amino acids. The germline gives CDR1 SGHDT, CDR2 YYEEEE. Trimming took off 4 bases at V and 4 bases at J, with 11 bases between the two ends. CDR3 DNA sequence: TGTGCCAGCAGCCCTGAGGGGGGCTATGGCTACACCTTC. This sequence encodes CASSPEGGYGYTF.

The CDR3 bases are TGTGCCAGTAGTAGAGGTGAGACCCAGTACTTC. This sequence encodes CASSRGETQYF. This chain joins TRBV19 and TRBJ2-5; no clear D. Germline values: CDR1 LNHDA, CDR2 SQIVND (reference sequence). The CDR3 spans 11 residues. The V end lost 4 bases, the J end lost 5 bases, and 5 bases lay between the germline ends.